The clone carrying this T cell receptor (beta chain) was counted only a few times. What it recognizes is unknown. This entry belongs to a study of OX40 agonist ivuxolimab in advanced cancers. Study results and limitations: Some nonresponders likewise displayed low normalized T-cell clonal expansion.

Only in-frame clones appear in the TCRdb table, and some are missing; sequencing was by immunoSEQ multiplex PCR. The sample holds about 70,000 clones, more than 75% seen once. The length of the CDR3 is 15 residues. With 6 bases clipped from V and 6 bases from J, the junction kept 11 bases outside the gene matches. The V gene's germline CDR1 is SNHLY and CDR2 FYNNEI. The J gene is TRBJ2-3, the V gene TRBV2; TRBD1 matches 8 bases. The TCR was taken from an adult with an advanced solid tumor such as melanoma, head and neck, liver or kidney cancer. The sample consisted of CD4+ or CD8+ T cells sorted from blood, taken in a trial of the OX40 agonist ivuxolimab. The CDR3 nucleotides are TGTGCCAGCAGCCCCAGGGGGCAAATTCGGGATACGCAGTATTTT. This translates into CASSPRGQIRDTQYF.